This record covers a single T cell receptor beta chain. The germline gene is not matched at one end of the junction; a read error may be the cause. The data belong to a study of cytomegalovirus exposure and HLA in healthy donors. The PCR employed 60 Vbeta primers together with 13 Jbeta primers. Method: immunoSEQ multiplex PCR; TCRdb's copy keeps in-frame clones and lacks some. This sample's table reports around 44,000 clones. This clonotype was obtained from a male donor in good health and CMV-seropositive. Input material: PBMCs.

CDR3 in amino acids: CASRTETGFSF. CDR3 DNA: TGTGCCAGCAGGACAGAAACAGGGTTCAGCTTC. The rearrangement uses TRBV5-6 and TRBJ1-2, with a tentative D call TRBD1 (6 bases). CDR3 length equals 11 residues. The germline CDR1 and CDR2 sequences are SGHDT and YYEEEE.